The clone carrying this TCR beta chain occurred a few times. Germline V gene data show CDR1 as SGHVS and CDR2 as FNYEAQ. Trimming stripped 2 bases from V and 2 bases from J, with 7 bases between. The length of the CDR3 is 13 residues. This sample stems from a study of tumor-infiltrating lymphocytes in oesophageal squamous cell carcinoma. TCRdb analysed the PCR reads with MiXCR anew, one entry per CDR3 protein. The repertoire includes some 20,000 distinct CDR3 sequences, under 50% of them detected once, and over 9.5% sits in the top ten. This sequence was found in a male donor with esophageal squamous cell carcinoma. The sequencing input was normal esophageal tissue next to the tumor. The chain couples TRBV7-6 to TRBJ2-7; D uncertain. The DNA for the CDR3 is TGTGCCAGCAGCTTAAATGTGGCCTACGAGCAGTACTTC. Translated: CASSLNVAYEQYF.